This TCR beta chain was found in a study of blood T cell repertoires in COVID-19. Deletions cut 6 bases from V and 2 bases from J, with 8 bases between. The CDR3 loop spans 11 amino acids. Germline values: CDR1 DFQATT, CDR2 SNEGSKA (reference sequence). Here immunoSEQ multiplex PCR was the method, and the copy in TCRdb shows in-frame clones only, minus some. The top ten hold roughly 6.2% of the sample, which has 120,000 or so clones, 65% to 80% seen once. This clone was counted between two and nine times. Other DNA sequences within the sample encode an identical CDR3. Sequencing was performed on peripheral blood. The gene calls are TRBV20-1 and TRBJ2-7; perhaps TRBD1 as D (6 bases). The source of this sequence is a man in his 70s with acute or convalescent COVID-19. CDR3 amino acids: CSARTAYEQYF. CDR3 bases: TGCAGTGCCCGGACAGCCTACGAGCAGTACTTC.